These 4 T cell receptor beta chains came from one sample sequenced in a study of control samples from healthy donors and cancer patients. Sequenced by immunoSEQ multiplex PCR; TCRdb stores in-frame clones only, minus some. Of 25,000 to 35,000 clones in the sample, 90% to 95% were seen once. Sequenced sample: PBMCs. These receptors originate from a man in his forties or fifties with lung cancer.

This chain uses TRBV6-1 with TRBJ1-4, with D possibly TRBD1 on 5 matching bases. Trimming took 2 bases from V and 3 from J, leaving 10 bases between them. The CDR3 contains 15 residues. Germline V lookup: CDR1 MNHNS, CDR2 SASEGT. CDR3 sequence (DNA): TGTGCCAGCAGTGAAAGGGGCGCACCTAATGAAAAACTGTTTTTT. Translating gives CASSERGAPNEKLFF.

The chain joins TRBV6-2 or TRBV6-3 to TRBJ2-2, with 11 bases lining up with TRBD1. The CDR3 is made up of 15 amino acids. Germline lookup yields CDR1 MNHEY and CDR2 SVGEGT. V was pared by 5 bases and J by 1 base, with 0 bases of the junction left unmatched. This chain's CDR3 is CASSGTGGNTGELFF. The CDR3, as DNA: TGTGCCAGCAGTGGGACAGGGGGGAACACCGGGGAGCTGTTTTTT.

The chain links TRBV27 to TRBJ1-2; D gene uncertain. CDR3 length: 15 amino acids. With 3 bases removed from V and 0 bases from J, the gap between germline ends came to 11 bases. In germline, CDR1 is MNHEY, CDR2 SMNVEV (reference sequence). CDR3 in DNA: TGTGCCAGCAGTTTCCGGGCCCTAGCTAACTATGGCTACACCTTC. Its translation is CASSFRALANYGYTF.

V is TRBV19 and J is TRBJ2-7; possible D gene TRBD2, 5 bases. V shed 0 bases and J shed 2 bases, with 11 bases lying between them. The CDR3 consists of 15 residues. Germline V gene lookup returns CDR1 LNHDA and CDR2 SQIVND (reference sequence). This CDR3 reads CASSIDWQRTYEQYF. Here the CDR3 DNA reads TGTGCCAGTAGTATAGATTGGCAGCGGACCTACGAGCAGTACTTC. Based on the CDR3 plus reference TRBV19 and TRBJ2-7, the full variable domain is DGGITQSPKYLFRKEGQNVTLSCEQNLNHDAMYWYRQDPGQGLRLIYYSQIVNDFQKGDIAEGYSVSREKKESFPLTVTSAQKNPTAFYLCASSIDWQRTYEQYFGPGTRLTVT.